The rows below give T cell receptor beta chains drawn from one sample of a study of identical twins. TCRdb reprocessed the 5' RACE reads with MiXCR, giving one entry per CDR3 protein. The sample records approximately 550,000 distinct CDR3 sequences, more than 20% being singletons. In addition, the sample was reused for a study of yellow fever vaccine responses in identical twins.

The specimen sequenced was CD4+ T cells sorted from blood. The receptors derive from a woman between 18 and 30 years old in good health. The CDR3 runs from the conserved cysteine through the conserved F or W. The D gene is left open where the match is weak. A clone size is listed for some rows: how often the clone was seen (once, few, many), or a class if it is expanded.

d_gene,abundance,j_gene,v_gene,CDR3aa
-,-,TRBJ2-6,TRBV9,CVSSPDLSGANVLTF
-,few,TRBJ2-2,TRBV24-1,CATSDWPGRRGDTGELFF
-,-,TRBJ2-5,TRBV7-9,CASSLGDGVRETQYF
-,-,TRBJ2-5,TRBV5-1,CASSLSGTLAETQYF
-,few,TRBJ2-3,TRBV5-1,CASSLAGTTSTDTQYF
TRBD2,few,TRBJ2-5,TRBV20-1,CSAPTLAGQETQYF
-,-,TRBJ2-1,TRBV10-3,CAGGDSYNEQFF
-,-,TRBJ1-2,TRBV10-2,CASSNNLVYGYTF
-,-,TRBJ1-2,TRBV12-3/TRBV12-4,CASRRGDYGYTF
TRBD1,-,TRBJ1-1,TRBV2,CASILDGTGDREAFF
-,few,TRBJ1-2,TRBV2,CASVPRGPGDVYGYTF
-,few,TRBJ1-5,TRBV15,CATSRTGGQPQHF
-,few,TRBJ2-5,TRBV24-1,CATSDLLGQGEYF
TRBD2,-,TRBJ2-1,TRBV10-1,CASSEVIAGGQEQFF
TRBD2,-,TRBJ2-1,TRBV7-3,CASSLTLIAGNNEQFF
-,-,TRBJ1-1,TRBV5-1,CASSLKVRGKNTEAFF
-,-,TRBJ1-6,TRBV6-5,CASSYSEGVENSPLHF
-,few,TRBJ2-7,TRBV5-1,CASSEQGPPYEQYF
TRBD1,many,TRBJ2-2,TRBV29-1,CSAPQTGGGTGELFF
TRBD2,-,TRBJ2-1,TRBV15,CATSRVELAGGWYNEQFF
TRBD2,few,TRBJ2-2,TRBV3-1,CASSPLRERYTGELFF
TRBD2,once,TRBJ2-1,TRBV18,CASSYVPLAGGNEQFF
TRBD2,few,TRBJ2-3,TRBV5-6,CASSLAGDTDTQYF
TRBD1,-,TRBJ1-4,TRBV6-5,CASSYSGTGREKLFF